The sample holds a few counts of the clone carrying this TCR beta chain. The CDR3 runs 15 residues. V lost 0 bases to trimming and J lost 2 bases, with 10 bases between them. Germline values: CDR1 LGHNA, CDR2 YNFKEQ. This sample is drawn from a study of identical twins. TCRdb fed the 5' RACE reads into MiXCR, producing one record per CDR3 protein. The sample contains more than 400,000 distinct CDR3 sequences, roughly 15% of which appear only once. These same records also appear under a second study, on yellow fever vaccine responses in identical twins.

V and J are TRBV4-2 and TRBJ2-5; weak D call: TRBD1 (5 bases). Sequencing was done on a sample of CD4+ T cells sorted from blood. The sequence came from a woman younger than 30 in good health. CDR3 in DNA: TGTGCCAGCAGCCAAGACCTGGCAGGGCAAGAGACCCAGTACTTC. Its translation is CASSQDLAGQETQYF.